This record concerns one T cell receptor (beta chain) sequence. Its antigen is still unknown. A much larger clone lies a single base off, so this may be a read error. These data come from a study of blood T cells in healthy people across ages. Study in general: About one barcoded TCR beta cDNA was captured per two T cells. Study outcomes and limitations: Unsorted PBMCs blocked a conclusive comparison of naive and antigen-experienced cells.

This CDR3 is built from 15 residues. V was clipped by 6 bases and J by 7 bases; unmatched bases: 12. Donors each provided about 10 milliliters of peripheral blood. Primed by a sample-barcoded 5' primer and a J-beta primer mix, a second PCR proceeded for about 7 to 12 cycles. Every sample returned 2.5 million or more CDR3-containing paired-end reads. TCRdb used MiXCR to reprocess the 5' RACE reads, holding one entry per CDR3 protein. This table has 1.5 million to 2 million distinct CDR3 sequences, under 30% appearing once. The clonotype was recovered from a woman aged 25 to 39 in good health. Sequenced sample: blood. This chain links TRBV12-3 or TRBV12-4 with TRBJ2-1; 7 bases agree with TRBD2. This CDR3 is CASSALGGGRNEQFF. As DNA, the CDR3 is TGTGCCAGCAGCGCCCTAGGCGGGGGAAGGAATGAGCAGTTCTTC.